One and the same sample provided the 17 T cell receptor beta chains below, sequenced in a study of T-cell reconstitution after alpha-beta-depleted transplantation in children. Unique molecular identifiers were built into the TCRbeta library. TCRdb reprocessed the PCR reads with MiXCR, giving one entry per CDR3 protein. This table holds under 100,000 distinct CDR3 sequences, around 15% found once. The sequences come from PBMCs, mostly from graft donor cells, collected 180 days after TCRalphabeta/CD19-depleted stem cell transplant. The origin of the receptors is a male patient between 2 and 10 years old who had a stem cell transplant for acute lymphoblastic leukemia, so the T cells may come from the graft donor.

The gene calls are TRBV12-3 or TRBV12-4 and TRBJ2-7; no clear D gene. This CDR3 is 14 amino acids long. V lost 3 bases and J lost 6, with 15 bases in between. The CDR3, as DNA: TGTGCCAGCAGTTTCGGCGATGGCCCTCGCGAGCAGTACTTC. Amino acids: CASSFGDGPREQYF.

The chain combines TRBV6-5 with TRBJ1-2; a weak D match, TRBD1 (5 bases). V lost 0 bases and J lost 8, with 16 bases in between. CDR3 length: 15 amino acids. Germline V gene sequence: CDR1 MNHEY, CDR2 SVGAGI. In DNA, the CDR3 is TGTGCCAGCAGTTACTCGAAGGCCAGGGCAGGAGGCTACACCTTC. Its translation is CASSYSKARAGGYTF.

This clonotype occurred a few times. The V call is TRBV10-3, the J call TRBJ2-2, with TRBD2 matching over 9 bases. The CDR3 extends over 13 amino acids. Trimming at V came to 7 bases and at J to 6 bases, leaving 3 bases not matched to a gene. The V gene's germline CDR1 is ENHRY and CDR2 SYGVKD. CDR3 DNA: TGTGCCATCACGAGCGGGGGGCCCGGGGAGCTGTTTTTT. It codes for CAITSGGPGELFF.

The DNA of the CDR3 is TGTGCCAGCAGTTTAAGGGGACAGCGCCACAATGAGCAGTTCTTC. As protein: CASSLRGQRHNEQFF. V and J are TRBV27 and TRBJ2-1; TRBD1 agrees at 7 bases. The V and J ends lost 2 bases and 5 bases, in that order; junction bases with no gene match: 6. The CDR3 has 15 amino acids. Germline CDR1 reads MNHEY; CDR2 reads SMNVEV (reference sequence).

This clonotype was seen only a few times. The V call is TRBV7-6, the J call TRBJ1-1; 9 nucleotides line up with TRBD1. There are 13 residues in the CDR3. Trimming removed 1 base from V and 8 bases from J; junction bases left unmatched: 2. Germline V gives CDR1 SGHVS, CDR2 FNYEAQ. This CDR3 is CASSLGTGEEAFF. The CDR3 DNA reads as TGTGCCAGCAGCTTAGGGACAGGGGAAGAAGCTTTCTTT.

In its sample, this clonotype was seen a few times. The genes are TRBV10-3 and TRBJ2-7, with D possibly being TRBD2 (6 bases). V was trimmed by 8 bases and J by 1 base, leaving 15 bases between them. CDR3 size: 14 residues. Germline CDR1 ENHRY, CDR2 SYGVKD. In DNA form, the CDR3 reads TGTGCCATCCGCGAGACTAGTGATTCCTACGAGCAGTACTTC. Translating it yields CAIRETSDSYEQYF.

The chain employs TRBV11-3 and TRBJ1-1; no clear D. This CDR3 is 13 amino acids long. Between the trimmed V and J ends, which lost 7 bases and 8 bases, there was a span of 17 bases. Per germline, CDR1 SGHNT and CDR2 YENEEA. The CDR3, as DNA: TGTGCCAGCACCCAGGAAGGAGGAGAAGAAGCTTTCTTT. Protein sequence: CASTQEGGEEAFF. Looking up the rest from reference TRBV11-3 and TRBJ1-1 gives the full variable domain: EAGVVQSPRYKIIEKKQPVAFWCNPISGHNTLYWYLQNLGQGPELLIRYENEEAVDDSQLPKDRFSAERLKGVDSTLKIQPAELGDSAVYLCASTQEGGEEAFFGQGTRLTVV.

The V gene is TRBV5-6, the J gene TRBJ1-1; no firm D call. Deletions cut 4 bases from V and 6 bases from J, with 13 bases between. This CDR3 has 13 amino acids. Per the germline V gene, CDR1 is SGHDT and CDR2 is YYEEEE. The CDR3 coding sequence is TGTGCCAGCAGCCGACATGGAGGGCCTGAAGCTTTCTTT. Its protein product is CASSRHGGPEAFF.

This chain joins TRBV14 and TRBJ2-2, with 7 bases identical to TRBD2. Germline CDR1 SGHDN, CDR2 FVKESK. The CDR3 has 15 residues. Germline trimming cut 3 bases from V and 4 bases from J; bases unmatched to any gene: 5. DNA for the CDR3: TGTGCCAGCAGCCAGCCCGGACTAGTCACCGGGGAGCTGTTTTTT. Translation gives CASSQPGLVTGELFF.

CDR3 sequence: CASSLLRGGPGEQFF. The CDR3, as DNA: TGTGCCAGCAGCTTACTGCGGGGGGGCCCTGGTGAGCAGTTCTTC. The chain employs TRBV11-2 and TRBJ2-1; TRBD2 agrees at 9 bases. Germline V gene lookup returns CDR1 SGHAT and CDR2 FQNNGV. This CDR3 has 15 residues. V was pared by 2 bases and J by 9 bases, with 8 bases of the junction left unmatched.

This clonotype has ten or more counts. The chain recombines TRBV29-1 with TRBJ2-7, with TRBD1 matching 10 bases. With V trimmed by 6 bases and J by 4 bases, 6 bases remained unmatched. This CDR3 spans 13 amino acids. Germline assignment: CDR1 SQVTM and CDR2 ANQGSEA. The CDR3 nucleotides are TGCAGCGTGGCACCGGGACAGGGGTACGAGCAGTACTTC. This encodes CSVAPGQGYEQYF.

This clonotype has a handful of counts. This chain links TRBV2 with TRBJ2-7, with 7 bases matching TRBD1. After removal of 6 bases from V and 8 bases from J, the junction contained 10 bases not matched to a gene. The CDR3 runs 13 residues. In germline, CDR1 is SNHLY, CDR2 FYNNEI. The chain's CDR3 is CASRAGTGEKQYF. The CDR3 DNA follows: TGTGCCAGCAGAGCCGGTACAGGGGAAAAGCAGTACTTC.

This clonotype was recorded a few times. The chain couples TRBV12-3 or TRBV12-4 to TRBJ1-2, with unresolved D. The V end was cut by 2 bases, the J end by 0 bases, with 4 bases between. CDR3 length equals 13 residues. CDR3 coding DNA: TGTGCCAGCAGTTTAAGAACTAACTATGGCTACACCTTC. This sequence encodes CASSLRTNYGYTF.

About this clonotype itself: At one end, the junction sequence differs from germline, possibly due to a read error. This sequence joins TRBV18 and TRBJ2-2; D remains ambiguous. Germline V gene lookup returns CDR1 KGHSH and CDR2 LQKENI. The CDR3 loop spans 18 amino acids. CDR3 residues: CGSSPEFGRPANTGELFF. CDR3 bases: TGTGGCAGCTCACCAGAATTTGGAAGGCCCGCGAACACCGGGGAGCTGTTTTTT.

The rearrangement links TRBV12-3 or TRBV12-4 to TRBJ1-1, with a weak D call TRBD1 (6 bases). This CDR3 has 10 residues. V lost 9 bases and J 10 bases, leaving 12 bases between the germline ends. In DNA, the CDR3 is TGTGCCAGTGAACCGACAGGAGCTTTCTTT. Translation: CASEPTGAFF.

The gene calls are TRBV6-5 and TRBJ1-2; TRBD1 is a possible D gene (6 bases). V lost 2 bases to trimming and J lost 2 bases, with 12 bases between them. This CDR3 has 15 amino acids. Per the germline V gene, CDR1 is MNHEY and CDR2 is SVGAGI. DNA for the CDR3: TGTGCCAGCAGTTACCTAGGGGGGGCCAACTATGGCTACACCTTC. It specifies CASSYLGGANYGYTF.

V usage is TRBV6-4 and J usage is TRBJ2-2, with D possibly matching TRBD2 (5 bases). The CDR3 is 13 amino acids. The V and J ends lost 5 bases and 6 bases respectively, with 10 bases between them. CDR1 is MRHNA, CDR2 SNTAGT, per germline. As DNA, the CDR3 is TGTGCCAGCAGTCCCTCGGGGTCCGGGGAGCTGTTTTTT. It translates to CASSPSGSGELFF.